The 10 T cell receptor beta chains listed next were all sequenced from one sample in a study of cytomegalovirus exposure and HLA in healthy donors. The PCR had 60 Vbeta and 13 Jbeta primers. Sequenced by immunoSEQ multiplex PCR; TCRdb stores in-frame clones only, minus some. Among 150,000 or so clones listed, approximately 82% were seen once. Sequencing was done on a sample of PBMCs. Receptors originate from a man aged 30 to 39 in good health and CMV-seropositive.

The chain recombines TRBV28 with TRBJ1-1; 10 nucleotides agree with TRBD1. Per the germline V gene, CDR1 is MDHEN and CDR2 is SYDVKM. Losses at the gene ends were 3 bases for V and 7 bases for J; bases not matched to a gene: 2. The CDR3 covers 13 residues. In nucleotides, the CDR3 is TGTGCCAGCAGTTTTCGGGACAGGGGTGAAGCTTTCTTT. Its protein product is CASSFRDRGEAFF.

The chain recombines TRBV5-1 with TRBJ1-4, with no clear D. Germline CDR1 is SGHRS and CDR2 is YFSETQ. This CDR3 is 15 amino acids long. Trimming removed 0 bases at V and 4 bases at J, with 10 bases between. The CDR3 loop reads CASSLDTVNNEKLFF. For the CDR3, the DNA is TGCGCCAGCAGCTTGGACACCGTGAATAATGAAAAACTGTTTTTT. The full variable domain, rest sourced from reference TRBV5-1 and TRBJ1-4, is KAGVTQTPRYLIKTRGQQVTLSCSPISGHRSVSWYQQTPGQGLQFLFEYFSETQRNKGNFPGRFSGRQFSNSRSEMNVSTLELGDSALYLCASSLDTVNNEKLFFGSGTQLSVL.

The chain is built from TRBV19 and TRBJ1-5; D remains ambiguous. Trimming left V 1 base short and J 8 bases short, with 6 bases between. Germline CDR1 reads LNHDA; CDR2 reads SQIVND (reference sequence). This CDR3 comprises 12 residues. This CDR3 is CASSIGAEPQHF. The CDR3 DNA reads as TGTGCCAGTAGTATAGGAGCGGAGCCCCAGCATTTT.

The rearrangement links TRBV5-4 to TRBJ2-1; D possibly corresponds to TRBD1 (6 bases). V gave up 4 bases and J gave up 0 bases, with 14 bases separating them. The germline gives CDR1 SGHNT, CDR2 YYREEE (reference sequence). The CDR3 spans 16 residues. The CDR3 is CASSLYGQSSYNEQFF. The CDR3 coding sequence is TGTGCCAGCAGCCTCTACGGACAGAGCTCCTACAATGAGCAGTTCTTC.

The chain recombines TRBV19 with TRBJ2-1; D possibly corresponds to TRBD2 (6 bases). The V end was cut by 2 bases, the J end by 0 bases, with 17 bases between. The V gene's germline CDR1 is LNHDA and CDR2 SQIVND (reference sequence). The CDR3 sequence is 18 residues long. As DNA, the CDR3 is TGTGCCAGTAGTATAATGACGAGGGACGGGAGCTCCTACAATGAGCAGTTCTTC. It is translated as CASSIMTRDGSSYNEQFF.

CDR3 sequence: CASSDGSGVGSYNEQFF. As DNA, the CDR3 is TGTGCCAGCAGTGACGGGTCAGGGGTAGGGTCCTACAATGAGCAGTTCTTC. This chain uses TRBV6-1 with TRBJ2-1; possibly TRBD1 for D (6 bases). Germline loops: CDR1 MNHNS, CDR2 SASEGT. The V end lost 3 bases, the J end lost 1 base, and 16 bases lay between the germline ends. This CDR3 region has 17 residues.

V usage is TRBV6-6 and J usage is TRBJ2-1; 13 nucleotides align to TRBD2. The germline CDR1 and CDR2 sequences are MNHNY and SVGAGI (reference sequence). The CDR3 spans 15 residues. V was clipped by 6 bases and J by 4 bases; unmatched bases: 3. CDR3 protein: CASSPTSGGYNEQFF. CDR3 sequence (DNA): TGTGCCAGCAGCCCGACTAGCGGGGGGTACAATGAGCAGTTCTTC.

This CDR3 reads CASSLSPFTSPYRGYEQYF. The CDR3 region has the DNA TGTGCCAGCAGCTTATCCCCATTTACAAGCCCTTACCGGGGCTACGAGCAGTACTTC. V usage is TRBV7-2 and J usage is TRBJ2-7; maybe TRBD2 (5 bases). This CDR3 spans 19 amino acids. Germline loops: CDR1 SGHTA, CDR2 FQGNSA. Trimming removed 2 bases at V and 3 bases at J, with 26 bases between.

The chain's CDR3 is CASSASPDSPYEQYF. DNA of the CDR3: TGTGCCAGCAGTGCTAGCCCCGACTCCCCCTACGAGCAGTACTTC. The chain is built from TRBV2 and TRBJ2-7; a weak D match, TRBD2 (5 bases). This CDR3 has 15 residues. V shed 4 bases and J shed 2 bases, with 15 bases lying between them. Looked up from germline, CDR1 is SNHLY and CDR2 is FYNNEI.

This clone was seen only once. This chain uses TRBV6-1 with TRBJ1-2; TRBD1 matches at 7 bases. V lost 6 bases and J lost 0; bases outside the gene matches: 4. The CDR3 is 14 amino acids. Germline V gene lookup returns CDR1 MNHNS and CDR2 SASEGT. Written as DNA, the CDR3 is TGTGCCAGCAGGCGGGACAGAACTAACTATGGCTACACCTTC. It yields the protein CASRRDRTNYGYTF.